These 5 T cell receptor beta chains came from one sample sequenced in a study of blood T cell repertoires in COVID-19 (dated by TCRdb to 2019 to 2021). Library preparation used the immunoSEQ multiplex PCR assay. As stored in TCRdb, this immuneACCESS dataset retains in-frame rearrangements with V and J assigned. A fraction of the clones does not appear; measured against another copy, unresolved V genes explain less than half of the discrepancy, and the remainder lacks a known reason. Within this sample are approximately 300,000 clones, with roughly 91% of them counted one time only. More than 9% of the sample comes from the top ten. Material for sequencing was PBMCs or T cells enriched from blood (not recorded which). Source of these receptors: a woman between 25 and 40 years old who had recovered from COVID-19.

This chain joins TRBV27 and TRBJ2-2; 10 bases line up with TRBD2. J was trimmed by 4 bases and V by 5 bases; bases with no gene match: 7. Germline lookup yields CDR1 MNHEY and CDR2 SMNVEV (reference sequence). The CDR3 loop spans 16 amino acids. CDR3 nucleotide sequence: TGTGCCAGCAGTCCCGGACTAGCGGCCCCCACCGGGGAGCTGTTTTTT. Translating gives CASSPGLAAPTGELFF.

This rearrangement joins TRBV5-1 to TRBJ2-3, with TRBD1 as a possible D gene (5 bases). Germline CDR1 is SGHRS and CDR2 is YFSETQ. The germline V and J ends were trimmed by 2 bases and 7 bases, with 20 bases remaining between them. This CDR3 has 16 amino acids. CDR3 amino acids: CASSLLGQTLGNTQYF. The CDR3 nucleotides are TGCGCCAGCAGCTTATTGGGGCAAACTTTGGGTAATACGCAGTATTTT.

The chain uses TRBV27 and TRBJ2-7, with D maybe TRBD2 (5 bases). CDR1 and CDR2 (germline): MNHEY, SMNVEV (reference sequence). The CDR3 extends over 13 amino acids. The V end was cut by 7 bases, the J end by 6 bases, with 16 bases between. The CDR3 DNA follows: TGTGCCAGCACCTTAATGCCGGGATCCGAGCAGTACTTC. Translated, it gives CASTLMPGSEQYF.

The chain has TRBV6-5 and TRBJ1-5; D call uncertain. The V end lost 7 bases, the J end lost 0 bases, and 13 bases lay between the germline ends. CDR1 MNHEY and CDR2 SVGAGI come from the germline V gene. The CDR3 contains 15 residues. The CDR3 coding sequence is TGTGCCAGCATGGTCCTCCGGGATAGCAATCAGCCCCAGCATTTT. Protein product: CASMVLRDSNQPQHF.

Here the CDR3 reads CASSHFSIRGEKLFF. As DNA, the CDR3 is TGTGCCAGCAGTCACTTTTCGATCCGGGGGGAAAAACTGTTTTTT. The gene calls are TRBV6-5 and TRBJ1-4, with D possibly matching TRBD1 (5 bases). Trimming took off 5 bases at V and 8 bases at J, with 18 bases between the two ends. In germline, CDR1 is MNHEY, CDR2 SVGAGI. The CDR3 is 15 residues long.